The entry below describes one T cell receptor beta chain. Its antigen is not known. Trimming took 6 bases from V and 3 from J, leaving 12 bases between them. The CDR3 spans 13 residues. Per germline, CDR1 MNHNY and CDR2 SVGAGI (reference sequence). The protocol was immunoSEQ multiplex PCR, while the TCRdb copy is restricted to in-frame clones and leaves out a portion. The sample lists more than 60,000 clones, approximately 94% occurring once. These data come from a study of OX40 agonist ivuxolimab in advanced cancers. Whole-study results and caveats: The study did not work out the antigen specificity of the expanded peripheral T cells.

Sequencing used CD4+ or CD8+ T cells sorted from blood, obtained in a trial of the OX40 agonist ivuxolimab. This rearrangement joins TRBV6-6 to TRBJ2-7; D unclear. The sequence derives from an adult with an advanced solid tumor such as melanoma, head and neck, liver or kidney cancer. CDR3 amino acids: CASSLGPYYEQYF. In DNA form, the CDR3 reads TGTGCCAGCAGCCTCGGACCATACTACGAGCAGTACTTC.